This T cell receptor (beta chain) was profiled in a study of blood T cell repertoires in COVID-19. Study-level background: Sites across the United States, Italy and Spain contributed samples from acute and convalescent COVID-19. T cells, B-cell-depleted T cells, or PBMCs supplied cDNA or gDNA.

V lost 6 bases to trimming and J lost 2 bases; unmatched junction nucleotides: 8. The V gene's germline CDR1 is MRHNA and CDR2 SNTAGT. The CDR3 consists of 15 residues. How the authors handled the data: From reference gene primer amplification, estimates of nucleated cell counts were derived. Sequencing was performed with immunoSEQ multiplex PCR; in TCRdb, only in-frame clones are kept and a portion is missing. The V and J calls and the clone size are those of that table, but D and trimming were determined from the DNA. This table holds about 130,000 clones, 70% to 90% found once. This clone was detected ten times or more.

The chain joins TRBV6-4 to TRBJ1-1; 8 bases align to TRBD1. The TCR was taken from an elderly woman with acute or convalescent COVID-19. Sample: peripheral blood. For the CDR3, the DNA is TGTGCCAGCAGGATGTCCGGGACAGGCAACACTGAAGCTTTCTTT. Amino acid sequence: CASRMSGTGNTEAFF.